The rows below give T cell receptor beta chains drawn from one sample of a study of identical twins' blood T cells. TCRdb called the 5' RACE reads again in MiXCR, with one record for every CDR3 protein. Here the sample spans hundreds of thousands of distinct CDR3 sequences, roughly 27% being singletons. The sequenced material came from PBMCs. The receptors stem from a woman between 18 and 50 years old in good health. The CDR3 runs from the conserved cysteine through the conserved F or W. The order of the fields is V gene, J gene, clone size, D gene, CDR3 protein. A D gene is named only where the DNA matches it firmly. The size of a clone is reported for some rows only, either as once, few or many, or as a class for expanded clones.

V gene: TRBV11-3; J gene: TRBJ1-1; clone size: few; D gene: -; CDR3 protein: CASSLSTFGNTEAFF
V gene: TRBV20-1; J gene: TRBJ1-1; clone size: many; D gene: -; CDR3 protein: CSARDPLRGKIAEAFF
V gene: TRBV4-3; J gene: TRBJ1-4; clone size: -; D gene: TRBD1; CDR3 protein: CASNQGQGEYEKLFF
V gene: TRBV10-3; J gene: TRBJ2-1; clone size: few; D gene: TRBD2; CDR3 protein: CAISEGLGYNEQFF
V gene: TRBV19; J gene: TRBJ1-5; clone size: many; D gene: -; CDR3 protein: CASSIGTSWGNQPQHF
V gene: TRBV20-1; J gene: TRBJ2-1; clone size: few; D gene: TRBD2; CDR3 protein: CSAGYPGLSEQFF
V gene: TRBV3-1; J gene: TRBJ1-5; clone size: -; D gene: -; CDR3 protein: CASSQEGSNQPQHF
V gene: TRBV5-1; J gene: TRBJ2-1; clone size: few; D gene: TRBD1; CDR3 protein: CASSYYRDRGWDEQFF
V gene: TRBV20-1; J gene: TRBJ1-1; clone size: few; D gene: TRBD1; CDR3 protein: CSARGGTGF
V gene: TRBV5-6; J gene: TRBJ1-2; clone size: many; D gene: -; CDR3 protein: CASSGPYTGNYGYTF
V gene: TRBV7-9; J gene: TRBJ2-5; clone size: -; D gene: -; CDR3 protein: CASLRDQETQYF
V gene: TRBV5-1; J gene: TRBJ1-5; clone size: -; D gene: -; CDR3 protein: CASSLAENGPQHF
V gene: TRBV20-1; J gene: TRBJ1-3; clone size: few; D gene: -; CDR3 protein: CSARAPGREFGNTIYF
V gene: TRBV20-1; J gene: TRBJ2-3; clone size: many; D gene: -; CDR3 protein: CSALGPWGTDTQYF
V gene: TRBV27; J gene: TRBJ1-1; clone size: -; D gene: -; CDR3 protein: CASKESNTEAFF
V gene: TRBV5-1; J gene: TRBJ1-2; clone size: -; D gene: -; CDR3 protein: CASSFTGILNYGYTF
V gene: TRBV9; J gene: TRBJ2-1; clone size: -; D gene: -; CDR3 protein: CASSPVISGEQFF
V gene: TRBV11-2; J gene: TRBJ1-1; clone size: -; D gene: -; CDR3 protein: CASSVGTARNTEAFF
V gene: TRBV23-1; J gene: TRBJ2-3; clone size: few; D gene: -; CDR3 protein: CASSLRDTTDTQYF
V gene: TRBV7-2; J gene: TRBJ2-2; clone size: few; D gene: -; CDR3 protein: CASSLGMQPNTGELFF
V gene: TRBV20-1; J gene: TRBJ2-7; clone size: -; D gene: TRBD2; CDR3 protein: CSARNLAGGPVKQYF
V gene: TRBV10-3; J gene: TRBJ2-5; clone size: -; D gene: -; CDR3 protein: CAISRGGETQYF